Below, 8 T cell receptor beta chains from the same sample are listed, as sequenced in a study of technical replicates of blood from several donors. The data were produced by immunoSEQ multiplex PCR, yet TCRdb's version contains in-frame clones alone and is incomplete. There are some 70,000 clones in the sample; almost 95% occur only once, and 0.3% to 0.4% lies in the top ten. Sequencing was performed on T cells isolated from PBMCs. These receptors came from a human donor in good health.

V and J are TRBV6-1 and TRBJ1-5; possibly TRBD1 for D (6 bases). Trimming removed 7 bases at V and 2 bases at J, with 9 bases between. Germline CDR1 and CDR2: MNHNS and SASEGT. The CDR3 length is 13 residues. The CDR3 region is CASNNRGNQPQHF. The CDR3, as DNA: TGTGCCAGCAACAACAGGGGCAATCAGCCCCAGCATTTT.

The J gene is TRBJ1-4, the V gene TRBV5-5, with D unclear. The CDR3 is 14 amino acids. Trimming removed 4 bases at V and 7 bases at J, with 14 bases between. CDR1 is SGHKS and CDR2 is YYEKEE in the germline V gene (reference sequence). The CDR3 loop is CASSVFPRGEKLFF. CDR3 sequence (DNA): TGTGCCAGCAGCGTATTTCCCCGGGGTGAAAAACTGTTTTTT.

CDR3 loop: CASEWDRGGEAFF. DNA of the CDR3: TGCGCCAGCGAGTGGGACAGGGGAGGTGAAGCTTTCTTT. V gene TRBV5-1 combines with J gene TRBJ1-1; 10 bases map to TRBD1. The CDR3 sequence is 13 residues long. Germline V lookup: CDR1 SGHRS, CDR2 YFSETQ. V shed 7 bases and J 7 bases; nucleotides not matched to a gene: 7.

V is TRBV10-2 and J is TRBJ1-2, with D possibly matching TRBD1 (5 bases). The CDR3 consists of 15 residues. Trimming shortened V by 0 bases and J by 4 bases, and 12 bases separated the two germline ends. Per germline, CDR1 WSHSY and CDR2 SAAADI. CDR3 amino acids: CASSESTAGLYGYTF. CDR3 DNA: TGCGCCAGCAGTGAGTCGACGGCGGGACTCTATGGCTACACCTTC.

This rearrangement joins TRBV15 to TRBJ1-2; D is ambiguous. The CDR3 spans 14 residues. Germline V CDR1 and CDR2: LNHNV, YYDKDF (reference sequence). The V end lost 1 base, the J end lost 4 bases, and 10 bases lay between the germline ends. The CDR3 spells CATSRAREPYGYTF. CDR3 coding DNA: TGTGCCACCAGCAGAGCCCGGGAGCCCTATGGCTACACCTTC. Full variable domain (remainder filled in from reference TRBV15 and TRBJ1-2): DAMVIQNPRYQVTQFGKPVTLSCSQTLNHNVMYWYQQKSSQAPKLLFHYYDKDFNNEADTPDNFQSRRPNTSFCFLDIRSPGLGDTAMYLCATSRAREPYGYTFGSGTRLTVV.

This chain connects TRBV2 to TRBJ2-2; D remains unclear. The V end was cut by 5 bases, the J end by 7 bases, with 8 bases between. The CDR3 is 12 amino acids. CDR1 is SNHLY and CDR2 is FYNNEI in the germline V gene. CDR3 amino acids: CASSYGYGELFF. As DNA, the CDR3 is TGTGCCAGCAGTTACGGGTACGGGGAGCTGTTTTTT.

The chain has TRBV7-8 and TRBJ2-7, with a tentative D call TRBD2 (5 bases). V was cut by 5 bases and J by 7 bases, with 12 bases left in between. The length of the CDR3 is 12 residues. Germline lookup yields CDR1 SGHVS and CDR2 FQNEAQ. In DNA, the CDR3 is TGTGCCAGCAGCCCCGCTTCGGGGGAGCAGTACTTC. It specifies CASSPASGEQYF.

The chain uses TRBV9 and TRBJ2-1; TRBD2 might be the D (5 bases). The CDR3 length is 14 residues. Trimming left V 0 bases short and J 4 bases short, with 8 bases between. CDR1 and CDR2 from the germline V gene are SGDLS and YYNGEE. The CDR3 DNA is TGTGCCAGCAGCGTAGGGTCGGGGTACAATGAGCAGTTCTTC. It is translated as CASSVGSGYNEQFF. The full variable domain, in which reference TRBV9 and TRBJ2-1 provide the parts outside the CDR3, is DSGVTQTPKHLITATGQRVTLRCSPRSGDLSVYWYQQSLDQGLQFLIQYYNGEERAKGNILERFSAQQFPDLHSELNLSSLELGDSALYFCASSVGSGYNEQFFGPGTRLTVL.